The entry that follows covers one TCR beta chain sequence. This CDR3 comprises 16 residues. Germline V gene lookup returns CDR1 KGHSH and CDR2 LQKENI. V gave up 3 bases and J gave up 0 bases, with 12 bases separating them. These data belong to a study of control samples from healthy donors and cancer patients. Sequencing was performed with immunoSEQ multiplex PCR; in TCRdb, only in-frame clones are kept and a portion is missing. The sample carries about 65,000 clones, about nine tenths recorded once. The sample comprised PBMCs. The chain joins TRBV18 to TRBJ2-1; D is unclear. This clonotype originated in a woman in her forties or fifties with colorectal cancer. The CDR3 DNA follows: TGTGCCAGCTCACCGCCGGTGACATACTCCTACAATGAGCAGTTCTTC. Translated: CASSPPVTYSYNEQFF.